The next 22 T cell receptor beta chains were all read from a single sample in a study of blood T cell repertoires in COVID-19. Clones were read by immunoSEQ multiplex PCR, and TCRdb kept only the in-frame ones, dropping some. This sample has about 180,000 clones, with roughly 81% found just once. Sequencing was carried out using peripheral blood. These receptors were obtained from an elderly woman with COVID-19, enrolled during active disease.

The chain employs TRBV11-2 and TRBJ2-3, with D tentatively TRBD2 (6 bases). V was trimmed by 3 bases and J by 0 bases, leaving 7 bases between them. In germline, CDR1 is SGHAT, CDR2 FQNNGV. CDR3 length equals 14 residues. CDR3: CASSFSGSTDTQYF. The DNA for the CDR3 is TGTGCCAGCAGCTTTAGCGGTAGCACAGATACGCAGTATTTT.

The gene calls are TRBV3-1 (or the pseudogene TRBV3-2) and TRBJ2-2; possibly TRBD2 for D (6 bases). The CDR3 runs 17 residues. V lost 1 base, J lost 0 bases, and 12 bases lay in between. CDR1 and CDR2 from the germline V gene are LGHDT and YNNKEL (reference sequence). CDR3 amino acids: CASSQVGWGANTGELFF. As DNA, the CDR3 is TGTGCCAGCAGCCAAGTCGGGTGGGGGGCGAACACCGGGGAGCTGTTTTTT.

This clone was recorded at least ten times. CDR3 protein: CSVEDGGTVNEKLFF. CDR3 nucleotides: TGCAGCGTTGAAGATGGGGGGACAGTTAATGAAAAACTGTTTTTT. This chain uses TRBV29-1 with TRBJ1-4, with 7 positions matching TRBD1. Germline CDR1 SQVTM, CDR2 ANQGSEA. J lost 4 bases, V lost 0 bases, and 5 bases had no gene match. The CDR3 spans 15 residues.

This chain joins TRBV29-1 and TRBJ2-1; 9 bases match TRBD2. Germline trimming cut 4 bases from V and 8 bases from J; bases unmatched to any gene: 3. Looked up from germline, CDR1 is SQVTM and CDR2 is ANQGSEA. The CDR3 is 12 residues long. The CDR3 DNA sequence: TGCAGCGTTGGGCGGGAGGGGGATGAGCAGTTCTTC. Translation: CSVGREGDEQFF.

This rearrangement joins TRBV5-6 to TRBJ2-7; the match to TRBD1 covers 7 bases. The CDR3 covers 16 residues. V lost 1 base, J lost 3 bases, and 10 bases stayed unmatched. In germline, CDR1 is SGHDT, CDR2 YYEEEE. CDR3 sequence (DNA): TGTGCCAGCAGCTTGCACAGGGGTTCATTCAGCTACGAGCAGTACTTC. Amino acids: CASSLHRGSFSYEQYF. Based on the CDR3 plus reference TRBV5-6 and TRBJ2-7, the full variable domain is DAGVTQSPTHLIKTRGQQVTLRCSPKSGHDTVSWYQQALGQGPQFIFQYYEEEERQRGNFPDRFSGHQFPNYSSELNVNALLLGDSALYLCASSLHRGSFSYEQYFGPGTRLTVT.

This chain joins TRBV5-4 and TRBJ1-2; 8 bases map to TRBD1. The V gene's germline CDR1 is SGHNT and CDR2 YYREEE (reference sequence). The CDR3 is 13 residues long. V gave up 4 bases and J gave up 5 bases; unmatched junction bases: 4. The CDR3 reads CASSPGTGYGYTF. The CDR3 nucleotides read TGTGCCAGCAGCCCCGGGACAGGATATGGCTACACCTTC.

This clone was observed once. The chain combines TRBV27 with TRBJ1-4, with TRBD1 identical over 7 bases. The V segment lost 5 bases and the J segment 3 bases; nucleotides outside the gene matches: 6. The CDR3 spans 15 residues. CDR1 is MNHEY, CDR2 SMNVEV, per germline (reference sequence). DNA for the CDR3: TGTGCCAGCAGTACCGAGGGGGCGGCTAATGAAAAACTGTTTTTT. This codes for CASSTEGAANEKLFF.

The chain uses TRBV29-1 and TRBJ1-2; TRBD1 might be the D (5 bases). Germline-derived CDR1 and CDR2 are SQVTM and ANQGSEA. Trimming took 3 bases from V and 2 from J, leaving 10 bases between them. This CDR3 is 13 amino acids long. As DNA, the CDR3 is TGCAGCGTTGACACAGGTGTCAACTATGGCTACACCTTC. Translating gives CSVDTGVNYGYTF.

The CDR3 sequence: CASSPSDGELFF. Here the CDR3 DNA reads TGTGCCAGCAGTCCCTCAGACGGGGAGCTGTTTTTT. This chain links TRBV3-1 (or the pseudogene TRBV3-2) with TRBJ2-2; D not resolved. Germline CDR1 and CDR2: LGHDT and YNNKEL (reference sequence). Trimming left V 6 bases short and J 7 bases short, with 9 bases between. The CDR3 length is 12 residues.

V and J are TRBV27 and TRBJ2-7, with D perhaps TRBD1 (5 bases). The germline V gene has CDR1 MNHEY and CDR2 SMNVEV (reference sequence). CDR3 size: 13 residues. Trimming removed 3 bases from V and 2 bases from J, with 8 bases in between. CDR3 amino acids: CASSLDIAYEQYF. The CDR3 nucleotides read TGTGCCAGCAGTTTGGACATAGCCTACGAGCAGTACTTC.

V is TRBV28 and J is TRBJ2-1; TRBD1 aligns across 7 bases. The CDR3 has 13 residues. The J segment lost 3 bases and the V segment lost 6 bases, leaving 2 bases of the junction unmatched. Germline CDR1 is MDHEN and CDR2 is SYDVKM. As DNA, the CDR3 is TGTGCCAGCAGCAGGACAGGCTACAATGAGCAGTTCTTC. It yields the protein CASSRTGYNEQFF.

This clone occurred a few times. V usage is TRBV2 and J usage is TRBJ2-7; TRBD1 agrees at 8 bases. Germline trimming cut 2 bases from V and 4 bases from J; bases unmatched to any gene: 7. This CDR3 has 15 residues. In germline, CDR1 is SNHLY, CDR2 FYNNEI. The CDR3 protein is CASSEIRTGQYEQYF. In DNA, the CDR3 is TGTGCCAGCAGTGAAATTCGGACAGGGCAGTACGAGCAGTACTTC.

The gene calls are TRBV5-1 and TRBJ1-1; D possibly corresponds to TRBD1 (5 bases). CDR3 length equals 15 residues. Looked up from germline, CDR1 is SGHRS and CDR2 is YFSETQ. The V end lost 0 bases, the J end lost 5 bases, and 14 bases lay between the germline ends. Written as DNA, the CDR3 is TGCGCCAGCAGCTTGGGTCGGGGGTCGGGGACTGAAGCTTTCTTT. Translation gives CASSLGRGSGTEAFF.

The rearrangement links TRBV24-1 to TRBJ2-2; D perhaps matches TRBD2 (7 bases). Germline V lookup: CDR1 KGHDR, CDR2 SFDVKD. Trimming took off 9 bases at V and 4 bases at J, with 17 bases between the two ends. This CDR3 region has 15 residues. The DNA of the CDR3 is TGTGCCACCCTGTGGGGGGGGCGAGGCACCGGGGAGCTGTTTTTT. This translates into CATLWGGRGTGELFF.

The gene calls are TRBV27 and TRBJ2-7, with 10 bases aligning to TRBD2. V dropped 2 bases and J dropped 4; count of bases not matched to a gene: 5. This CDR3 region has 15 residues. The germline V gene encodes CDR1 MNHEY and CDR2 SMNVEV (reference sequence). The DNA of the CDR3 is TGTGCCAGCAGTTTAAACGGACTAGCGGCATACGAGCAGTACTTC. Its protein is CASSLNGLAAYEQYF.

J is TRBJ1-2 and V is TRBV13, with TRBD1 identical over 9 bases. CDR1 is PRHDT and CDR2 is FYEKMQ in the germline V gene (reference sequence). The CDR3 length is 19 residues. The V gene end was trimmed by 8 bases and the J gene end by 5 bases; junction bases not matched to a gene: 24. The CDR3 spells CASGITLLNRGRIPYGYTF. CDR3 nucleotides: TGTGCCAGCGGGATCACCCTACTCAACAGGGGGCGCATTCCGTATGGCTACACCTTC.

This clone was counted only a few times. The chain recombines TRBV24-1 with TRBJ2-3; 10 bases match TRBD2. The length of the CDR3 is 17 residues. The V segment lost 4 bases and the J segment 5 bases; nucleotides outside the gene matches: 11. Per germline, CDR1 KGHDR and CDR2 SFDVKD. The CDR3 bases are TGTGCCACCAGTGAACCAAATAGCGGGGGGTTTGGAGATACGCAGTATTTT. The encoded protein is CATSEPNSGGFGDTQYF.

The DNA of the CDR3 is TGTGCCAGCAGCCGGGACAGTTCCTCCTATGGCTACACCTTC. Its translation is CASSRDSSSYGYTF. The rearrangement links TRBV2 to TRBJ1-2; the match to TRBD1 covers 7 bases. V dropped 6 bases and J dropped 4; count of bases not matched to a gene: 8. Germline V gene sequence: CDR1 SNHLY, CDR2 FYNNEI. The CDR3 contains 14 residues. Complete variable domain (other parts from reference TRBV2 and TRBJ1-2): EPEVTQTPSHQVTQMGQEVILRCVPISNHLYFYWYRQILGQKVEFLVSFYNNEISEKSEIFDDQFSVERPDGSNFTLKIRSTKLEDSAMYFCASSRDSSSYGYTFGSGTRLTVV.

J is TRBJ1-2 and V is TRBV24-1; weak D call: TRBD1 (6 bases). Germline assignment: CDR1 KGHDR and CDR2 SFDVKD. Trimming took off 0 bases at V and 8 bases at J, with 12 bases between the two ends. The CDR3 spans 14 residues. The CDR3 region has the DNA TGTGCCACCAGTGATTTGCGGTACAGGGAAGGCTACACCTTC. It translates to CATSDLRYREGYTF.

This clone was detected once. The chain combines TRBV27 with TRBJ2-7, with TRBD2 matching 7 bases. Germline V gene data show CDR1 as MNHEY and CDR2 as SMNVEV (reference sequence). The CDR3 extends over 14 amino acids. The junction had 6 bases not matched to a gene; V was cut back by 3 bases and J by 4 bases. The CDR3 nucleotides read TGTGCCAGCAGTTTGCGGGAGCTGGGTTACGAGCAGTACTTC. Its protein is CASSLRELGYEQYF.

This clone appeared a single time. This CDR3 is also generated by other DNA sequences in the sample. The J gene is TRBJ1-2, the V gene TRBV11-3, with 7 bases that match TRBD1. Germline CDR1 and CDR2: SGHNT and YENEEA. The length of the CDR3 is 12 residues. Unmatched junction bases numbered 1, after V lost 5 bases and J lost 4 bases. This CDR3 reads CASSPGGYGYTF. The CDR3 nucleotides read TGTGCCAGCAGCCCAGGGGGCTATGGCTACACCTTC.

The CDR3 loop is CASTPPGGNTIYF. CDR3 sequence (DNA): TGTGCCAGCACCCCCCCCGGGGGAAACACCATATATTTT. The chain joins TRBV11-2 to TRBJ1-3; D gene ambiguous. CDR1 SGHAT and CDR2 FQNNGV come from the germline V gene. The CDR3 length is 13 residues. The V and J ends lost 7 bases and 4 bases respectively, with 11 bases between them. Complete variable domain (other parts from reference TRBV11-2 and TRBJ1-3): EAGVAQSPRYKIIEKRQSVAFWCNPISGHATLYWYQQILGQGPKLLIQFQNNGVVDDSQLPKDRFSAERLKGVDSTLKIQPAKLEDSAVYLCASTPPGGNTIYFGEGSWLTVV.